The 7 T cell receptor beta chains below come from one sample, sequenced in a study of T cell repertoires in cytomegalovirus infection (dated by TCRdb to between 2017 and 2020). Sequencing took place on an Illumina HiSeq 1500. Through fastp at Q25 and MiXCR, TCRdb rebuilt clones from the public reads, retaining in-frame beta chains. Identical CDR3 proteins give one entry, which carries the most common genes and DNA. This sample is represented by more than 400,000 distinct CDR3 sequences; more than 25% of them were singletons. Of the sample, around 13% falls within the top ten clones. The sequenced material came from PBMCs. These receptors were taken from a human donor in good health (CMV status not recorded). Some clones in this sample may be carry-over from other donors' samples.

At least ten counts were recorded for this clonotype. The chain carries TRBV7-2 and TRBJ2-5, with 7 bases identical to TRBD2. V lost 1 base and J lost 4; bases outside the gene matches: 3. The CDR3 is 14 amino acids. Looked up from germline, CDR1 is SGHTA and CDR2 is FQGNSA. The CDR3 DNA is TGTGCCAGCAGCTTAGGGGGGGGTCGAGAGACCCAGTACTTC. Translated, it gives CASSLGGGRETQYF.

The rearrangement links TRBV11-2 to TRBJ2-7, with TRBD2 matching over 13 bases. J gave up 2 bases and V 5 bases, and 12 bases lay outside the gene matches. CDR1 and CDR2 from the germline V gene are SGHAT and FQNNGV. The CDR3 is made up of 18 amino acids. CDR3: CASSPISRTSGGTYEQYF. In nucleotides, the CDR3 is TGTGCCAGCAGCCCGATTAGCAGGACTAGCGGGGGCACCTACGAGCAGTACTTC.

This clonotype was seen more than once but under ten times. This rearrangement joins TRBV6-2 or TRBV6-3 to TRBJ2-4, with 8 nucleotides matching TRBD2. This CDR3 spans 14 amino acids. The trim removed 2 bases at V and 7 bases at J, leaving 4 bases unmatched. The V gene's germline CDR1 is MNHEY and CDR2 SVGEGT. This CDR3 reads CASSYVLAENIQYF. The CDR3 coding sequence is TGTGCCAGCAGTTACGTACTAGCGGAGAACATTCAGTACTTC.

This chain links TRBV5-4 with TRBJ1-4; TRBD1 agrees at 9 bases. The CDR3 length is 14 residues. J gave up 8 bases and V 2 bases, and 4 bases lay outside the gene matches. Germline V gene data show CDR1 as SGHNT and CDR2 as YYREEE (reference sequence). The CDR3 here is CASSLQGAEEKLFF. CDR3 DNA: TGTGCCAGCAGCTTACAGGGGGCGGAGGAAAAACTGTTTTTT.

The chain employs TRBV7-9 and TRBJ2-5; 11 bases fit TRBD1. Germline-derived CDR1 and CDR2 are SEHNR and FQNEAQ (reference sequence). After removal of 5 bases from V and 1 base from J, the junction contained 6 bases not matched to a gene. The CDR3 contains 16 residues. CDR3 coding DNA: TGTGCCAGCAGCGCAGGGGACAGGGGGGCCCAAGAGACCCAGTACTTC. Translating it yields CASSAGDRGAQETQYF.

The chain uses TRBV12-3 or TRBV12-4 and TRBJ2-5; 10 bases fit TRBD2. The J segment lost 4 bases and the V segment lost 4 bases, leaving 9 bases of the junction unmatched. The CDR3 is 16 amino acids. DNA of the CDR3: TGTGCCAGCAGTTCCCGGACTAGCGGAGGGGGAGAGACCCAGTACTTC. Its protein is CASSSRTSGGGETQYF.

The V call is TRBV6-2 or TRBV6-3, the J call TRBJ2-7; the D gene could be TRBD1 or TRBD2 (5 bases each). Germline V lookup: CDR1 MNHEY, CDR2 SVGEGT. The CDR3 is made up of 15 amino acids. With 2 bases removed from V and 4 bases from J, the gap between germline ends came to 15 bases. Written as DNA, the CDR3 is TGTGCCAGCAGTTACCTAGGGACGGCAACTTACGAGCAGTACGTC. It encodes CASSYLGTATYEQYV.